A single T cell receptor beta chain is shown here with its context. Its antigen remains unknown. A read error may produce the germline difference seen at one junction end. This sample was included in a study of cytomegalovirus exposure and HLA in healthy donors. When sampled, the donors appeared nominally healthy, though they likely had unrecorded immune exposures. Study results and limitations: In most subjects, TCR beta sequences reportedly gave accurate predictions of HLA-A and HLA-B alleles. Follow-up analysis seemed to connect common viral pathogens with several of the most significant clusters identified. A later analysis showed HLA-associated TCR beta chains outstripping equally common others in clonal expansion.

The PCR employed 60 Vbeta primers together with 13 Jbeta primers. Profiling relied on immunoSEQ multiplex PCR, and the TCRdb table lists in-frame clones only, not all of them. The repertoire holds some 99,000 clones, about 80% seen once, with approximately 2% in the top ten. The CDR3 length is 11 residues. The germline gives CDR1 GTSNPN, CDR2 SVGIG (reference sequence). The receptor was isolated from a man in his forties or fifties in good health and CMV-seronegative. V gene TRBV30 combines with J gene TRBJ2-3; D unresolved. Sequenced input: PBMCs. This chain's CDR3 is CAWSVVGGEGF. CDR3 in DNA: TGTGCCTGGAGTGTAGTCGGCGGAGAAGGTTTT.